This passage covers 15 T cell receptor beta chains from one sample sequenced in a study of shared clonotypes between healthy human individuals. Only in-frame clones appear in the TCRdb table, and some are missing; sequencing was by immunoSEQ multiplex PCR. The sample has roughly 1,100,000 clones; about three quarters are singletons. Sequencing was performed on memory CD4+ T cells sorted from blood. The subset denotes: CD45RA-negative fraction. Receptors originate from a young man in good health.

In this sample, this clone turned up many times. The CDR3 DNA sequence: TGCGCCAGCAAGCAGGGAGATTCTGGGGCCAACGTCCTGACTTTC. It specifies CASKQGDSGANVLTF. The chain carries TRBV5-1 and TRBJ2-6; D is tentatively TRBD1 or TRBD2 (5 bases each). Germline values: CDR1 SGHRS, CDR2 YFSETQ. Trimming stripped 6 bases from V and 1 base from J, with 11 bases between. The CDR3 length is 15 residues. Combining the CDR3 with reference TRBV5-1 and TRBJ2-6 gives the whole variable domain KAGVTQTPRYLIKTRGQQVTLSCSPISGHRSVSWYQQTPGQGLQFLFEYFSETQRNKGNFPGRFSGRQFSNSRSEMNVSTLELGDSALYLCASKQGDSGANVLTFGAGSRLTVL.

This rearrangement joins TRBV5-5 to TRBJ2-1, with TRBD1 matching over 7 bases. With 4 bases clipped from V and 3 bases from J, the junction kept 7 bases outside the gene matches. Germline V lookup: CDR1 SGHKS, CDR2 YYEKEE (reference sequence). The CDR3 has 15 residues. The DNA of the CDR3 is TGTGCCAGCAGCCCTACAGGGGCCAGCTACAATGAGCAGTTCTTC. Translation: CASSPTGASYNEQFF.

The chain is built from TRBV28 and TRBJ2-7; D is unresolved. The V and J ends lost 5 bases and 0 bases respectively, with 11 bases between them. The CDR3 totals 14 residues. Germline V gene data show CDR1 as MDHEN and CDR2 as SYDVKM. The CDR3 spells CASSSPGFSYEQYF. Written as DNA, the CDR3 is TGTGCCAGCAGTAGTCCAGGTTTCTCCTACGAGCAGTACTTC.

This clone was counted only a few times. The chain carries TRBV9 and TRBJ2-1, with D perhaps being TRBD1 or TRBD2 (6 bases each). The CDR3 has 15 amino acids. The germline V gene has CDR1 SGDLS and CDR2 YYNGEE. Trimming stripped 0 bases from V and 2 bases from J, with 9 bases between. CDR3 loop: CASSVEGGPYNEQFF. CDR3 nucleotides: TGTGCCAGCAGCGTAGAAGGGGGGCCCTACAATGAGCAGTTCTTC.

V is TRBV9 and J is TRBJ1-3; no reliable D call. Trimming left V 4 bases short and J 1 base short, with 6 bases between. The CDR3 length is 13 residues. CDR1 and CDR2 (germline): SGDLS, YYNGEE. The CDR3 region has the DNA TGTGCCAGCAGCTCCTCGTCTGGAAACACCATATATTTT. It codes for CASSSSSGNTIYF.

The V gene is TRBV5-1, the J gene TRBJ2-2; TRBD2 matches at 7 bases. CDR3 length: 15 amino acids. The germline CDR1 and CDR2 sequences are SGHRS and YFSETQ. Trimming removed 7 bases from V and 5 bases from J; junction bases left unmatched: 11. CDR3 nucleotide sequence: TGCGCCAGCGGTCGGCTCTCAGCGGGGACCGGGGAGCTGTTTTTT. Its translation: CASGRLSAGTGELFF.

The chain recombines TRBV14 with TRBJ2-1; TRBD2 matches 10 bases. J was trimmed by 9 bases and V by 2 bases; bases with no gene match: 7. CDR1 and CDR2 (germline): SGHDN, FVKESK. This CDR3 region has 15 residues. CDR3 protein: CASSQLAGVVGEQFF. CDR3 DNA sequence: TGTGCCAGCAGCCAACTAGCGGGAGTAGTTGGTGAGCAGTTCTTC.

The chain carries TRBV7-8 and TRBJ1-6; D perhaps matches TRBD1 (5 bases). Germline loops: CDR1 SGHVS, CDR2 FQNEAQ. V lost 7 bases, J lost 6 bases, and 13 bases lay in between. This CDR3 comprises 14 residues. In DNA, the CDR3 is TGTGCCAGCACCGCGACAGATTTTAATTCACCCCTCCACTTT. Amino acid sequence: CASTATDFNSPLHF.

The J gene is TRBJ2-5, the V gene TRBV5-1; 8 bases fit TRBD1. The J call may be in error: the DNA end matches TRBJ2-7 better. Germline CDR1 and CDR2: SGHRS and YFSETQ. The CDR3 spans 15 residues. CDR3 bases: TGCGCCAGCAGCATTGCAGGGGGCGCGGGGTACGAGCAGTACTTC. It codes for CASSIAGGAGYEQYF.

The V and J genes are TRBV5-1 and TRBJ1-2; 9 bases match TRBD1. With V trimmed by 5 bases and J by 6 bases, 8 bases remained unmatched. The germline gives CDR1 SGHRS, CDR2 YFSETQ. CDR3 length: 14 residues. Written as DNA, the CDR3 is TGCGCCAGCAGACTAGCTACAGGGGGCGATGGCTACACCTTC. Protein: CASRLATGGDGYTF.

The chain couples TRBV6-5 to TRBJ1-5; perhaps TRBD1 as D (5 bases). V was clipped by 5 bases and J by 1 base, with 9 bases between them. The CDR3 length is 14 residues. Germline V lookup: CDR1 MNHEY, CDR2 SVGAGI. CDR3 DNA sequence: TGTGCCAGCAGTACCGGGGCCAGCAATCAGCCCCAGCATTTT. It specifies CASSTGASNQPQHF.

In this sample, this clone turned up once. The chain joins TRBV10-1 to TRBJ2-1; TRBD2 agrees at 9 bases. The CDR3 has 17 amino acids. The germline gives CDR1 WNHNN, CDR2 SYGVQD (reference sequence). J was trimmed by 9 bases and V by 4 bases; bases with no gene match: 16. CDR3 sequence: CASSGSPGTSRPSEQFF. CDR3 bases: TGCGCCAGCAGTGGATCCCCAGGGACTAGCCGCCCGTCTGAGCAGTTCTTC.

A word on this clone: Different DNA sequences within this sample yield the same CDR3. The chain combines TRBV9 with TRBJ1-2, with D maybe TRBD1 (5 bases). V lost 2 bases and J 4 bases, leaving 12 bases between the germline ends. The CDR3 has 14 amino acids. Germline V gene data show CDR1 as SGDLS and CDR2 as YYNGEE. DNA of the CDR3: TGTGCCAGCAGCGTTGACGGGGGTGGCTATGGCTACACCTTC. Protein sequence: CASSVDGGGYGYTF.

This chain joins TRBV5-1 and TRBJ2-7, with unresolved D. The V gene lost 4 bases and the J gene lost 5 bases, with 13 bases spanning the gap. This CDR3 contains 13 residues. Germline V gene data show CDR1 as SGHRS and CDR2 as YFSETQ. The CDR3 nucleotides read TGCGCCAGCAGCCCCGGCAGAATGGACGAGCAGTACTTC. Protein product: CASSPGRMDEQYF.

The chain recombines TRBV5-1 with TRBJ2-1; 13 nucleotides match TRBD2. With 3 bases clipped from V and 2 bases from J, the junction kept 8 bases outside the gene matches. Germline V lookup: CDR1 SGHRS, CDR2 YFSETQ. The CDR3 totals 18 residues. The CDR3 spells CASSSPTSGRTTYNEQFF. In DNA form, the CDR3 reads TGCGCCAGCAGCTCCCCGACTAGCGGGAGGACGACCTACAATGAGCAGTTCTTC.